This TCR beta chain derives from a study of blood T cell repertoires in COVID-19. TCRdb's copy holds only in-frame clones and misses some; the assay was immunoSEQ multiplex PCR. The repertoire holds more than 250,000 clones, with around 88% as singletons. CDR3 length equals 13 residues. V trimming: 0 bases; J trimming: 5 bases; junction bases outside the gene matches: 0. Germline V CDR1 and CDR2: MNHEY, SMNVEV (reference sequence). The sequenced sample consisted of peripheral blood. The V call is TRBV27, the J call TRBJ1-2; 7 bases are a match to TRBD1. This TCR was sampled from a woman aged 45-59 years with acute or convalescent COVID-19. The CDR3 region is CASSLSQGYGYTF. Written as DNA, the CDR3 is TGTGCCAGCAGTTTATCACAGGGGTATGGCTACACCTTC.